A single sample gave rise to the 25 T cell receptor beta chains below, sequenced in a study of T cell clusters in autoimmune cytopenias. TRB was amplified from 250 ng of peripheral blood genomic DNA per sample. TRB was amplified by touch-down multiplex PCR, primer pools A and B combined. TCRdb reprocessed the multiplex PCR reads; each CDR3 protein has one entry and no DNA is given. The ten most abundant clones cover roughly 21% of a sample with around 6,200 distinct CDR3 sequences. The same sample was also studied in work on T cell repertoires in aging, cancer and after chemotherapy.

Sequences were obtained from peripheral blood. These receptors originate from a human donor in good health.

The genes are TRBV12-3 or TRBV12-4 and TRBJ2-3; absent DNA, TCRdb's TRBD2 call cannot be checked. The CDR3 contains 16 residues. CDR3 region: CASSLPRLNLLDTQYF.

By frequency, this clonotype registers medium-sized. The chain couples TRBV6-6 to TRBJ1-2. This CDR3 region has 13 residues. Germline-derived CDR1 and CDR2 are MNHNY and SVGAGI (reference sequence). The CDR3 sequence: CASSYLGSHGYTF.

This sequence joins TRBV5-6 and TRBJ2-5; TCRdb's assignment of TRBD2 cannot be checked, as there is no DNA. Germline V gene sequence: CDR1 SGHDT, CDR2 YYEEEE. The CDR3 spans 16 residues. CDR3 loop: CASSPGLAVLQETQYF.

V is TRBV4-2 and J is TRBJ2-3; TCRdb gives TRBD2 as the D gene, but with no DNA this cannot be confirmed. This CDR3 region has 16 residues. Germline CDR1 is LGHNA and CDR2 is YNFKEQ. The CDR3 reads CASSQDLAGGPDTQYF.

The genes are TRBV12-3 or TRBV12-4 and TRBJ1-5; TCRdb's D call of TRBD1 is untestable without DNA. The CDR3 extends over 12 amino acids. The CDR3 loop reads CASRTGSQPQHF.

Measured by frequency, this clonotype is medium-sized. This chain joins TRBV11-1 and TRBJ1-1. CDR1 SGHAT and CDR2 FQDESV come from the germline V gene (reference sequence). The CDR3 has 11 residues. The CDR3: CASSLATEAFF. The variable domain in full, completed from reference TRBV11-1 and TRBJ1-1, reads EAEVAQSPRYKITEKSQAVAFWCDPISGHATLYWYRQILGQGPELLVQFQDESVVDDSQLPKDRFSAERLKGVDSTLKIQPAELGDSAMYLCASSLATEAFFGQGTRLTVV.

Measured by frequency, this clonotype is large. This sequence joins TRBV18 and TRBJ2-7; TCRdb's D call of TRBD2 is untestable without DNA. From germline, CDR1 is KGHSH and CDR2 LQKENI. The CDR3 has 14 residues. The CDR3 loop is CASSPVGTLGEQYF.

This clonotype ranks as medium-sized (0.01 to 0.1%) in terms of frequency. The rearrangement joins TRBV6-4 to TRBJ2-3; TCRdb designates TRBD2, a call that cannot be tested without DNA. Germline-derived CDR1 and CDR2 are MRHNA and SNTAGT. The length of the CDR3 is 17 residues. Here the CDR3 reads CASSDSDSGSGTDTQYF.

This clonotype ranks as medium-sized in terms of frequency. The V call is TRBV29-1, the J call TRBJ2-7; TCRdb's D call, TRBD1, is unchecked because there is no DNA. Germline CDR1 and CDR2: SQVTM and ANQGSEA. The CDR3 totals 13 residues. The chain's CDR3 is CSVSGQGNYEQYF.

In terms of frequency, this clonotype is medium-sized (0.01 to 0.1%). The genes are TRBV5-6 and TRBJ2-3; TCRdb names TRBD2, which stays unverified in the absence of DNA. Germline CDR1 and CDR2: SGHDT and YYEEEE. CDR3 length equals 15 residues. The CDR3 sequence: CASSLPAGLTDTQYF.

The chain employs TRBV4-3 and TRBJ2-6; the TCRdb call, TRBD1, lacks DNA for checking. The CDR3 is 16 residues long. CDR1 LGHNA and CDR2 YSLEER come from the germline V gene. CDR3 sequence: CASSPGTGTGANVLTF.

The chain employs TRBV11-1 and TRBJ2-3. This CDR3 contains 15 residues. Germline CDR1 is SGHAT and CDR2 is FQDESV (reference sequence). CDR3 in amino acids: CASSLNRVGTDAQYF.

The J gene is TRBJ2-2, the V gene TRBV6-4; TCRdb's D call, TRBD2, is unchecked because there is no DNA. The germline CDR1 and CDR2 sequences are MRHNA and SNTAGT. The CDR3 covers 15 residues. The CDR3 is CASSPSRKNTGELFF.

V is TRBV6-6 and J is TRBJ2-1; without DNA, the TCRdb call of TRBD2 cannot be checked. The CDR3 spans 14 residues. Germline values: CDR1 MNHNY, CDR2 SVGAGI (reference sequence). CDR3 loop: CASSATVSGNEQFF.

V is TRBV27 and J is TRBJ1-2; checking the TCRdb D call of TRBD1 is not possible without DNA. There are 16 residues in the CDR3. Germline V gives CDR1 MNHEY, CDR2 SMNVEV (reference sequence). CDR3 region: CASSSSPLPGDYGYTF.

The chain combines TRBV19 with TRBJ1-1. Looked up from germline, CDR1 is LNHDA and CDR2 is SQIVND (reference sequence). The length of the CDR3 is 13 residues. The CDR3 reads CASSILGNTEAFF.

The rearrangement links TRBV12-3 or TRBV12-4 to TRBJ2-1; without DNA, the TCRdb call of TRBD1 cannot be checked. This CDR3 contains 14 residues. The CDR3: CASSLDGGYNEQFF.

The chain carries TRBV6-5 and TRBJ2-2. The CDR3 loop spans 16 amino acids. The V gene's germline CDR1 is MNHEY and CDR2 SVGAGI. The CDR3 is CAISESVTQNTGELFF.

This clonotype registers medium-sized by frequency. CDR3: CASSFLNEQFF. This chain connects TRBV5-6 to TRBJ2-1. The CDR3 is 11 residues long. CDR1 is SGHDT, CDR2 YYEEEE, per germline.

The rearrangement links TRBV10-3 to TRBJ2-7. Germline V gene data show CDR1 as ENHRY and CDR2 as SYGVKD. The CDR3 contains 11 residues. CDR3 residues: CAISDDYEQYF.

Frequency places this clonotype as medium-sized. CDR3 in amino acids: CASSLGASGGPRRGANVLTF. The chain is built from TRBV19 and TRBJ2-6; TCRdb's D call, TRBD2, is unchecked because there is no DNA. The CDR3 has 20 residues. The germline gives CDR1 LNHDA, CDR2 SQIVND (reference sequence). Supplemented by reference TRBV19 and TRBJ2-6, the full variable domain reads DGGITQSPKYLFRKEGQNVTLSCEQNLNHDAMYWYRQDPGQGLRLIYYSQIVNDFQKGDIAEGYSVSREKKESFPLTVTSAQKNPTAFYLCASSLGASGGPRRGANVLTFGAGSRLTVL.

This clonotype is deemed medium-sized by its frequency. The chain recombines TRBV19 with TRBJ2-7; TCRdb names TRBD1, which stays unverified in the absence of DNA. The CDR3 covers 14 residues. CDR1 LNHDA and CDR2 SQIVND come from the germline V gene (reference sequence). The CDR3 protein is CASMTGTGDYEQYF.

The chain has TRBV5-4 and TRBJ1-2; TCRdb indicates TRBD1, and absent DNA this call remains unverified. CDR3 length: 14 residues. CDR1 is SGHNT and CDR2 is YYREEE in the germline V gene (reference sequence). The CDR3 here is CASSLAQQGDGYTF.

The V gene is TRBV12-3 or TRBV12-4, the J gene TRBJ2-3; TCRdb picks TRBD2, but there is no DNA to check that call. CDR3 size: 16 residues. The CDR3 reads CASSLGLAGRGDTQYF.

The rearrangement links TRBV5-6 to TRBJ1-1. Germline assignment: CDR1 SGHDT and CDR2 YYEEEE. The CDR3 totals 13 residues. CDR3 in amino acids: CASTQGYGTEAFF.